A single sample gave rise to the 21 T cell receptor beta chains below, sequenced in a study of blood T cell repertoires in COVID-19. Produced via immunoSEQ multiplex PCR; TCRdb's table is partial and in-frame only. The sample has over 200,000 clones, roughly 80% seen once. Sequences were obtained from peripheral blood. All receptors come from a woman in her thirties or forties with active or convalescent COVID-19.

The chain has TRBV28 and TRBJ2-3; 7 bases match TRBD1. The germline gives CDR1 MDHEN, CDR2 SYDVKM. The CDR3 is 15 amino acids. V lost 4 bases and J lost 0; bases outside the gene matches: 4. The CDR3 nucleotides are TGTGCCAGCAGTTGGGGGACAGCAAGCACAGATACGCAGTATTTT. It codes for CASSWGTASTDTQYF.

This chain joins TRBV4-3 and TRBJ1-2; 9 bases map to TRBD1. Germline CDR1 and CDR2: LGHNA and YSLEER. V dropped 3 bases and J dropped 8; count of bases not matched to a gene: 10. The CDR3 extends over 15 amino acids. The CDR3 bases are TGCGCCAGCAGCCAGTCTGTTAGGACAGGGGTGGGCTACACCTTC. Protein product: CASSQSVRTGVGYTF.

V gene TRBV29-1 combines with J gene TRBJ2-2; D call uncertain. The CDR3 loop spans 14 amino acids. Trimming removed 4 bases at V and 0 bases at J, with 9 bases between. Germline CDR1 reads SQVTM; CDR2 reads ANQGSEA. CDR3 sequence: CSVGAGANTGELFF. In DNA, the CDR3 is TGCAGCGTTGGGGCTGGCGCGAACACCGGGGAGCTGTTTTTT.

The chain is built from TRBV6-2 or TRBV6-3 and TRBJ1-2; 9 bases match TRBD1. Germline loops: CDR1 MNHEY, CDR2 SVGEGT. The CDR3 consists of 14 residues. Trimming at V came to 6 bases and at J to 4 bases, leaving 6 bases not matched to a gene. CDR3 nucleotides: TGTGCCAGCAGCTCACAACAGGGGGCCTATGGCTACACCTTC. Encoded protein: CASSSQQGAYGYTF.

The chain recombines TRBV10-3 with TRBJ1-5; TRBD1 is a possible D gene (6 bases). Germline V gene lookup returns CDR1 ENHRY and CDR2 SYGVKD. Trimming removed 2 bases at V and 3 bases at J, with 11 bases between. The CDR3 runs to 15 residues. CDR3 DNA: TGTGCCATCAGTGAGAAACCAGGGGACAATCAGCCCCAGCATTTT. Its translation is CAISEKPGDNQPQHF.

DNA of the CDR3: TGTGCCATCAGCCCCGAACGCAGGGGACACACTGAAGCTTTCTTT. Translated, it gives CAISPERRGHTEAFF. The V and J genes are TRBV10-3 and TRBJ1-1, with D possibly being TRBD1 (6 bases). The V end was cut by 6 bases, the J end by 3 bases, with 17 bases between. The CDR3 contains 15 residues. Per germline, CDR1 ENHRY and CDR2 SYGVKD.

This chain links TRBV19 with TRBJ2-7, with TRBD2 as a possible D gene (7 bases). V was shortened by 4 bases and J by 5 bases, with 15 bases between the two germline ends. CDR1 and CDR2 from the germline V gene are LNHDA and SQIVND (reference sequence). The CDR3 length is 14 residues. The CDR3 loop is CASSTRGGVNEQYF. The CDR3 bases are TGTGCCAGTAGTACCCGCGGGGGCGTCAACGAGCAGTACTTC.

This sequence joins TRBV24-1 and TRBJ2-5; D is ambiguous. Germline CDR1 and CDR2: KGHDR and SFDVKD. The V end lost 12 bases, the J end lost 5 bases, and 9 bases lay between the germline ends. This CDR3 has 10 residues. DNA of the CDR3: TGTGCCCCACCGACTGAGACCCAGTACTTC. Translated: CAPPTETQYF.

The chain combines TRBV19 with TRBJ1-1, with D uncertain. Per germline, CDR1 LNHDA and CDR2 SQIVND (reference sequence). The CDR3 contains 14 residues. Between the trimmed V and J ends, which lost 5 bases and 1 base, there was a span of 11 bases. CDR3 amino acids: CASSPRYGNTEAFF. In nucleotides, the CDR3 is TGTGCCAGTAGTCCCCGGTACGGGAACACTGAAGCTTTCTTT.

The J gene is TRBJ2-5, the V gene TRBV7-9, with D hard to call. The V end was cut by 5 bases, the J end by 1 base, with 14 bases between. This CDR3 is built from 15 residues. CDR1 is SEHNR, CDR2 FQNEAQ, per germline (reference sequence). The chain's CDR3 is CASSHPVVAQETQYF. Written as DNA, the CDR3 is TGTGCCAGCAGCCACCCGGTGGTCGCCCAAGAGACCCAGTACTTC.

The chain links TRBV24-1 to TRBJ2-3; possibly TRBD2 for D (5 bases). CDR1 is KGHDR and CDR2 is SFDVKD in the germline V gene. CDR3 length equals 16 residues. The V end was cut by 3 bases, the J end by 2 bases, with 14 bases between. The CDR3 loop reads CATSDPRTQFTDTQYF. As DNA, the CDR3 is TGTGCCACCAGTGATCCCAGGACTCAGTTCACAGATACGCAGTATTTT.

V gene TRBV5-8 combines with J gene TRBJ1-2; D remains ambiguous. CDR1 and CDR2 (germline): SGHTS, YDEGEE. The CDR3 covers 15 residues. Trimming took 2 bases from V and 2 from J, leaving 13 bases between them. CDR3 protein: CASSFSLDGNYGYTF. The CDR3 DNA reads as TGTGCCAGCAGCTTCTCCCTCGACGGGAACTATGGCTACACCTTC.

The chain is built from TRBV30 and TRBJ2-3, with a possible D match to TRBD2 (5 bases). Trimming took off 3 bases at V and 6 bases at J, with 19 bases between the two ends. The CDR3 contains 15 residues. Germline CDR1 and CDR2: GTSNPN and SVGIG (reference sequence). CDR3: CAWSVDGLAFDTQYF. The CDR3 nucleotides are TGTGCCTGGAGCGTCGACGGGCTAGCTTTCGATACGCAGTATTTT.

The rearrangement joins TRBV9 to TRBJ1-1; weak D call: TRBD1 (5 bases). V lost 3 bases, J lost 6 bases, and 9 bases lay in between. The germline CDR1 and CDR2 sequences are SGDLS and YYNGEE. The CDR3 length is 12 residues. The CDR3 region is CASSGRESEAFF. CDR3 nucleotide sequence: TGTGCCAGCAGCGGCAGGGAATCTGAAGCTTTCTTT.

This clone was detected once. The chain links TRBV7-9 to TRBJ1-6, with D unresolved. The CDR3 extends over 14 amino acids. In germline, CDR1 is SEHNR, CDR2 FQNEAQ (reference sequence). The germline V and J ends were trimmed by 5 bases and 7 bases, with 12 bases remaining between them. The CDR3 DNA reads as TGTGCCAGCAGCGCCGGGGAGGGAAATTCACCCCTCCACTTT. Translation gives CASSAGEGNSPLHF.

V gene TRBV24-1 combines with J gene TRBJ1-5; TRBD1 might be the D (5 bases). V lost 2 bases, J lost 0 bases, and 13 bases lay in between. The CDR3 has 17 amino acids. Germline CDR1 KGHDR, CDR2 SFDVKD. The CDR3 DNA reads as TGTGCCACCAGTGATTATTCCCCCCAGGGTAGCAATCAGCCCCAGCATTTT. This sequence encodes CATSDYSPQGSNQPQHF.

There are a few counts of this clone. The chain is built from TRBV28 and TRBJ2-1, with TRBD2 matching over 10 bases. Trimming took 7 bases from V and 7 from J; bases not matched to a gene: 7. There are 14 residues in the CDR3. Germline V lookup: CDR1 MDHEN, CDR2 SYDVKM. The CDR3 DNA is TGTGCCAGCAAGATACTAGCGGGGTTAAATGAGCAGTTCTTC. Amino acid sequence: CASKILAGLNEQFF. The full variable domain, its missing parts supplied by reference TRBV28 and TRBJ2-1, is DVKVTQSSRYLVKRTGEKVFLECVQDMDHENMFWYRQDPGLGLRLIYFSYDVKMKEKGDIPEGYSVSREKKERFSLILESASTNQTSMYLCASKILAGLNEQFFGPGTRLTVL.

The chain recombines TRBV6-1 with TRBJ1-2; D call uncertain. The CDR3 spans 12 residues. Between the trimmed V and J ends, which lost 3 bases and 4 bases, there was a span of 6 bases. Germline V gene lookup returns CDR1 MNHNS and CDR2 SASEGT. CDR3 amino acids: CASSDQFYGYTF. CDR3 DNA sequence: TGTGCCAGCAGTGATCAGTTCTATGGCTACACCTTC.

V and J are TRBV28 and TRBJ1-2; 10 bases match TRBD1. This CDR3 is built from 15 residues. V lost 0 bases, J lost 3 bases, and 1 base stayed unmatched. Per germline, CDR1 MDHEN and CDR2 SYDVKM. CDR3 nucleotides: TGTGCCAGCAGTTTATGGGACAGGGGGGACTATGGCTACACCTTC. It yields the protein CASSLWDRGDYGYTF.

This chain links TRBV10-3 with TRBJ2-3, with 8 bases that match TRBD2. Germline V gene lookup returns CDR1 ENHRY and CDR2 SYGVKD. This CDR3 is 14 amino acids long. V lost 4 bases to trimming and J lost 6 bases; unmatched junction nucleotides: 6. In nucleotides, the CDR3 is TGTGCCATCAGTGCAGCGGGAGTCTGGGATACGCAGTATTTT. It specifies CAISAAGVWDTQYF.

The chain uses TRBV5-6 and TRBJ2-7, with 10 bases lining up with TRBD1. The CDR3 spans 15 residues. From germline, CDR1 is SGHDT and CDR2 YYEEEE. J was trimmed by 5 bases and V by 2 bases; bases with no gene match: 7. The CDR3: CASSFLTGGGDEQYF. CDR3 bases: TGTGCCAGCAGCTTCTTGACAGGGGGCGGCGACGAGCAGTACTTC.